The source of this T cell receptor (beta chain) is a study of CD8+CD57+ T cells in acquired aplastic anemia (dated by TCRdb to the late 2010s). For the study in its entirety: Extracted DNA from sorted CD4+ and CD8+ cells averaged around 3.2 ug, ranging from roughly 0.17 to 30 ug. CD8+CD57+ expansion was defined as a frequency above the mean frequency observed in healthy subjects.

Genomic DNA was used as template for profiling of TCR beta VDJ combinations and CDR3 sequences. TCR repertoire sequencing was run on an Illumina HiSeq 2000. The authors processed their data as follows. TRBV/TRBJ rearrangement plots, CDR3 size and DJ length profiles, and Simpson's diversity index were used to evaluate the repertoires. The immunodominant clone was defined as the most abundant DNA sequence in deep sequencing data. CDR3 amino acid sequences were checked for sharing between subjects and were compared against published repertoires and the VDJdb database. TCRdb handled the public reads itself, with Q25 trimming in fastp and clone calling in MiXCR, and kept productive beta chains. All rows with the same CDR3 protein become a single entry with the most common DNA and genes. The V and J calls come from TCRdb's annotation, not from the publication. The table for this sample lists roughly 190,000 distinct CDR3 sequences; 40% to 50% of them were counted only once. Approximately 9.4% of the sample is taken by the ten largest.

General study outcomes and caveats: No significant difference in CD8+ Simpson's diversity was found between patients and healthy controls (P=0.060). Although roughly 29 CD8+ CDR3 sequences were shared by patients and controls, these sequences appeared highly expressed in patients and within the immunodominant clones of patients.

This clonotype has more than one count but fewer than ten. The specificity of this receptor is unknown. Base quality data are lacking; no much larger clone is found one base away. Expansion of CD8+CD57+ cells had been shown by flow cytometry in the patients chosen for sequencing. Every patient had a diagnosis of severe acquired aplastic anemia based on International Study of Aplastic Anemia and Agranulocytosis and Camitta criteria. Patients had received no therapy at the time of blood sampling. The study deep-sequenced TCR repertoires of sorted CD4+ and CD8+ blood T cells from severe aplastic anemia patients and healthy subjects. In the USA, patient enrollment took place under clinicaltrials.gov protocols 00001620, 01623167, 00001397, 00071045, 00081523 and 00961064. Ficoll-Paque density gradient centrifugation was used to isolate peripheral blood mononuclear cells. Before DNA extraction, CD4+ and CD8+ T cells were sorted by FACS or by magnetic beads.

The CDR3 has 17 amino acids, counting the end cysteine and phenylalanine. CDR3 DNA is the only sequence kept; it has 51 bases, read in frame from the first base. V is shortened by 3 bases, J by 6 bases, and the region joining them spans 24 bases. CDR1 and CDR2 (LGHDT, YNNKEL) derive from the germline V gene (reference sequence). The rearrangement joined TRBV3-1 to TRBJ2-7; the D segment may tentatively be TRBD1 or TRBD2, each giving 5 matched bases. Sequenced sample: sorted CD4+, CD8+, or CD8+CD57+ T cells (not recorded which) from PBMCs. This TCR was sampled from a human donor with aplastic anemia. The DNA sequence is TGTGCCAGCAGCCATCATCCCCCGTGGGGGAGTTTGGCCGAGCAGTACTTC. This yields the protein CASSHHPPWGSLAEQYF.